Listed below are T cell receptor beta chains from one sample, sequenced in a study of blood T cell repertoires in COVID-19. Repertoires were generated with immunoSEQ multiplex PCR, while TCRdb's copy carries only in-frame clones and drops some. The sample includes fewer than 130,000 clones, about three quarters of them seen just once. The sample comprised peripheral blood. The source is an older man with acute or convalescent COVID-19. Both conserved end residues are part of each CDR3. D genes are given only for firm matches. Not every row has a clone size; where given, it reads once, few, many or a size class.

TRBJ2-1	TRBV4-3	TRBD2	few	CASSLAGVLGPYNEQFF	TGCGCCAGCAGCCTAGCGGGAGTTTTGGGACCCTACAATGAGCAGTTCTTC
TRBJ2-2	TRBV5-6	.	few	CASSKQPSGELFF	TGTGCCAGCAGCAAACAGCCCTCCGGGGAGCTGTTTTTT
TRBJ1-1	TRBV28	.	.	CASSLLNTEAFF	TGTGCCAGCAGTTTACTTAACACTGAAGCTTTCTTT
TRBJ2-7	TRBV10-3	TRBD2	.	CAISGEGTGPSYEQYF	TGTGCCATCAGTGGGGAGGGCACGGGACCCTCCTACGAGCAGTACTTC
TRBJ1-4	TRBV28	.	.	CASSLRRRMRPGEKLFF	TGTGCCAGCAGTTTAAGGAGGAGAATGAGACCGGGCGAAAAACTGTTTTTT
TRBJ2-2	TRBV6-5	TRBD1	.	CASRRDRVIGELFF	TGTGCCAGCAGGCGCGACAGGGTGATCGGGGAGCTGTTTTTT
TRBJ2-5	TRBV6-5	.	.	CASKKAGSETQYF	TGTGCCAGCAAAAAGGCGGGTTCGGAGACCCAGTACTTC
TRBJ2-2	TRBV5-6	.	.	CASRGRSATGELFF	TGTGCCAGCAGGGGGAGGTCTGCGACCGGGGAGCTGTTTTTT
TRBJ1-1	TRBV27	.	medium-sized	CASSLSYQWRAFF	TGTGCCAGCAGTTTATCCTACCAGTGGAGGGCTTTCTTT
TRBJ1-2	TRBV25-1	TRBD1	.	CASSEDRGGYTF	TGTGCCAGCAGTGAGGACAGGGGTGGCTACACCTTC
TRBJ1-5	TRBV29-1	TRBD1	.	CSVADRANQPQHF	TGCAGCGTTGCGGACAGGGCCAATCAGCCCCAGCATTTT
TRBJ2-7	TRBV10-3	.	.	CAISGAQGGEQYF	TGTGCCATCAGTGGGGCTCAGGGAGGTGAGCAGTACTTC
TRBJ2-3	TRBV6-1	TRBD2	.	CASSEFGGTSDTDTQYF	TGTGCCAGCAGTGAATTTGGGGGGACTAGCGACACAGATACGCAGTATTTT
TRBJ1-1	TRBV9	.	.	CASSTPDSRTEAFF	TGTGCCAGCAGCACACCGGACTCGCGCACTGAAGCTTTCTTT
TRBJ2-7	TRBV7-2	TRBD2	.	CASSTRERDLSYEQYF	TGTGCCAGCAGCACGAGGGAGCGGGACCTCTCCTACGAGCAGTACTTC
TRBJ2-7	TRBV5-6	.	.	CASSLDKGAYEQYF	TGTGCCAGCAGCTTGGACAAGGGGGCCTACGAGCAGTACTTC
TRBJ2-5	TRBV2	.	.	CASSAGVAPETQYF	TGTGCCAGCAGTGCAGGGGTCGCTCCCGAGACCCAGTACTTC
TRBJ1-5	TRBV18	TRBD1	few	CASSSFRQGAGQPQHF	TGTGCCAGCTCATCGTTTCGACAGGGGGCAGGGCAGCCCCAGCATTTT
TRBJ2-7	TRBV4-1	TRBD1	.	CASSRDPGTDYEQYF	TGCGCCAGCAGCCGAGACCCCGGGACAGACTACGAGCAGTACTTC
TRBJ2-7	TRBV19	TRBD2	.	CASSIGRTYEQYF	TGTGCCAGTAGTATCGGGAGGACCTACGAGCAGTACTTC
TRBJ1-6	TRBV28	.	.	CASSLGTYYNSPLHF	TGTGCCAGCAGCCTCGGGACATATTATAATTCACCCCTCCACTTT
TRBJ2-7	TRBV29-1	TRBD1	.	CSVTNPINKGAEQYF	TGCAGCGTTACCAACCCGATTAATAAGGGGGCCGAGCAGTACTTC
TRBJ1-1	TRBV28	.	.	CASSLQGPRDTEAFF	TGTGCCAGCAGTTTACAAGGGCCGAGGGACACTGAAGCTTTCTTT
TRBJ2-6	TRBV28	TRBD1	.	CASSYGDRRILGANVLTF	TGTGCCAGCAGTTACGGGGACAGAAGGATTCTGGGGGCCAACGTCCTGACTTTC
TRBJ2-3	TRBV4-1	.	.	CASSQEGGGTADTQYF	TGCGCCAGCAGCCAAGAAGGGGGCGGGACCGCAGATACGCAGTATTTT
TRBJ1-5	TRBV19	.	.	CASSPLMGQSNQPQHF	TGTGCCAGTAGTCCCCTCATGGGGCAAAGCAATCAGCCCCAGCATTTT
TRBJ1-2	TRBV28	.	.	CASSLPDRPGYTF	TGTGCCAGCAGCCTTCCCGACAGGCCCGGCTACACCTTC
TRBJ2-7	TRBV28	TRBD2	.	CASTPGSGRERYEQYF	TGTGCCAGCACCCCAGGTAGCGGGCGAGAACGATACGAGCAGTACTTC
TRBJ2-7	TRBV18	TRBD2	.	CASSPSGGAYEQYF	TGTGCCAGCTCACCTAGCGGGGGGGCCTACGAGCAGTACTTC
TRBJ1-1	TRBV7-9	.	.	CASSPGTMTNTEAFF	TGTGCCAGCAGCCCAGGGACAATGACGAACACTGAAGCTTTCTTT
TRBJ2-1	TRBV14	TRBD2	.	CASSQVMGGEQFF	TGTGCCAGCAGCCAAGTGATGGGGGGGGAGCAGTTCTTC
TRBJ2-3	TRBV2	TRBD2	.	CASGGGGRGNTDTQYF	TGTGCCAGCGGAGGGGGCGGGAGGGGAAACACAGATACGCAGTATTTT
TRBJ1-1	TRBV6-5	TRBD1	.	CASNRDRVGSEAFF	TGTGCCAGCAACCGCGACAGGGTAGGTTCTGAAGCTTTCTTT
TRBJ2-1	TRBV2	.	.	CASSEMSGRPNEQFF	TGTGCCAGCAGTGAAATGAGCGGCCGACCCAATGAGCAGTTCTTC
TRBJ2-7	TRBV6-2/TRBV6-3	.	few	CASSKIRSGEQYF	TGTGCCAGCAGTAAGATCAGGTCCGGCGAGCAGTACTTC
TRBJ2-7	TRBV5-5	.	.	CASSLAGTSSYEQYF	TGTGCCAGCAGCTTGGCGGGGACAAGCTCCTACGAGCAGTACTTC
TRBJ2-7	TRBV4-1	TRBD1	.	CASSQDMGPGQGFSRSYEQYF	TGCGCCAGCAGCCAAGATATGGGGCCGGGACAGGGTTTTAGTAGATCCTACGAGCAGTACTTC
TRBJ2-7	TRBV28	.	.	CASAVRGQQYF	TGTGCCAGCGCCGTCAGGGGTCAGCAGTACTTC
TRBJ2-1	TRBV14	.	few	CASSQDRRGQFF	TGTGCCAGCAGCCAAGATAGGAGGGGGCAGTTCTTC
TRBJ2-7	TRBV6-5	.	.	CASSYSTGYYEQYF	TGTGCCAGCAGTTATTCTACAGGGTATTACGAGCAGTACTTC
TRBJ2-7	TRBV28	TRBD1	few	CASRSTGVPYEQYF	TGTGCCAGCAGGTCAACAGGGGTGCCCTACGAGCAGTACTTC
TRBJ2-3	TRBV28	.	.	CASTRQGLTDTQYF	TGTGCCAGCACCCGGCAGGGACTCACAGATACGCAGTATTTT
TRBJ2-1	TRBV7-2	TRBD2	.	CASSGLAGVSEQFF	TGTGCCAGCAGCGGACTAGCGGGAGTCAGCGAGCAGTTCTTC
TRBJ1-2	TRBV18	.	.	CASSRQDLSFSYTF	TGTGCCAGCTCACGACAAGACCTTTCGTTTAGCTACACCTTC
TRBJ2-1	TRBV5-1	TRBD2	.	CASSLEGTSGDNEQFF	TGCGCCAGCAGCTTGGAAGGGACTAGCGGAGACAATGAGCAGTTCTTC
TRBJ1-5	TRBV19	.	few	CATASSVAQPQHF	TGTGCCACAGCAAGTAGCGTAGCTCAGCCCCAGCATTTT
TRBJ2-1	TRBV15	.	.	CATSFAPPRLQGYNEQFF	TGTGCCACCAGCTTCGCCCCCCCTCGTTTGCAGGGGTACAATGAGCAGTTCTTC
TRBJ2-7	TRBV6-5	.	.	CASSYSSTYEQYF	TGTGCCAGCAGTTACTCAAGTACTTACGAGCAGTACTTC
TRBJ1-4	TRBV10-3	.	once	CAISSDGGTNEKLFF	TGTGCCATCTCTAGCGACGGGGGAACTAATGAAAAACTGTTTTTT
TRBJ2-7	TRBV9	TRBD2	many	CASSVDGTTIYEQYF	TGTGCCAGCAGCGTAGATGGGACTACCATCTACGAGCAGTACTTC
TRBJ2-5	TRBV15	TRBD1	.	CATSGDSLGQYF	TGTGCCACCAGCGGGGACAGCCTCGGCCAGTACTTC
TRBJ2-5	TRBV11-2	.	few	CASSLDLGAHQETQYF	TGTGCCAGCAGCTTAGATCTGGGGGCTCATCAAGAGACCCAGTACTTC
TRBJ2-3	TRBV7-2	TRBD2	.	CASSFSGLAGVSGTDTQYF	TGTGCCAGCAGCTTTTCGGGACTAGCGGGAGTATCTGGCACAGATACGCAGTATTTT
TRBJ2-2	TRBV5-1	.	.	CASSLGARGEGGELFF	TGCGCCAGCAGCTTGGGGGCCAGGGGCGAAGGCGGGGAGCTGTTTTTT
TRBJ2-1	TRBV9	.	.	CASSVRTDNEQFF	TGTGCCAGCAGCGTTCGAACAGACAATGAGCAGTTCTTC
TRBJ1-1	TRBV30	TRBD1	.	CAWGDRDTEAFF	TGTGCCTGGGGGGACAGGGACACTGAAGCTTTCTTT
TRBJ2-1	TRBV18	TRBD1	.	CASSTDRVCFF	TGTGCCAGCTCAACGGACAGGGTGTGTTTCTTC
TRBJ2-2	TRBV2	.	.	CASKLGPANTGELFF	TGTGCCAGCAAATTGGGGCCGGCGAACACCGGGGAGCTGTTTTTT
TRBJ1-3	TRBV11-2	.	.	CASSRPGEGNTIYF	TGTGCCAGCAGCCGTCCGGGGGAGGGAAACACCATATATTTT
TRBJ2-5	TRBV5-3	TRBD2	many	CARNTAGEGETQYF	TGTGCCAGAAACACAGCGGGAGAGGGTGAGACCCAGTACTTC